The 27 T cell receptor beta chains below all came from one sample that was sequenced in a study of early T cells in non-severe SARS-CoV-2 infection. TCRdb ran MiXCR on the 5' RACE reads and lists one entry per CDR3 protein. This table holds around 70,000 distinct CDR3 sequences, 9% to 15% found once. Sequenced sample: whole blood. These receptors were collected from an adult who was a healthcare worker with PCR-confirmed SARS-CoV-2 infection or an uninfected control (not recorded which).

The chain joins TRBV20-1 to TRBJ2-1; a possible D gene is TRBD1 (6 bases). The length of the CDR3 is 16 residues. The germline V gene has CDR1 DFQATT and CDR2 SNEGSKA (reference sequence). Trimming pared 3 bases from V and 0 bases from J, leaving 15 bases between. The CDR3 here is CSASERGTGSYNEQFF. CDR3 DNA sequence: TGCAGTGCTAGCGAAAGGGGGACCGGCTCCTACAATGAGCAGTTCTTC.

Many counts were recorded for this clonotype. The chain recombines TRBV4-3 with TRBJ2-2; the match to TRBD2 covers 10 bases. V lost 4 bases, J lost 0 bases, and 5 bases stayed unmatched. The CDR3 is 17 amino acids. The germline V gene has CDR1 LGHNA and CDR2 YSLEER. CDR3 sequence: CASSPRTSGANTGELFF. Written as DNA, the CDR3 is TGCGCCAGCAGCCCCAGGACTAGCGGCGCGAACACCGGGGAGCTGTTTTTT.

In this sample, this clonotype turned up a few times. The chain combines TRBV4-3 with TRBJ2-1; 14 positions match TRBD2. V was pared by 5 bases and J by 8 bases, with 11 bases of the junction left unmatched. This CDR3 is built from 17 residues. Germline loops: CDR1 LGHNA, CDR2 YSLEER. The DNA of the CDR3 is TGCGCCAGCAGCACCCCTCAGACTAGCGGGGGGGCGGATGAGCAGTTCTTC. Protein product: CASSTPQTSGGADEQFF.

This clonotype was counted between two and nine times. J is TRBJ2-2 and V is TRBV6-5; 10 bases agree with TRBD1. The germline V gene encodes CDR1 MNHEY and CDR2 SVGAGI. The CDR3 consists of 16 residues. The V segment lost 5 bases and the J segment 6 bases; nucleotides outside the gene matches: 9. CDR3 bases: TGTGCCAGCAGTCCCCGGGACAGGGGAAAACCCGGGGAGCTGTTTTTT. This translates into CASSPRDRGKPGELFF.

CDR3 DNA sequence: TGTGCCAGCAGCTCCCAGGGGATTGAGCAGTTCTTC. Amino acid sequence: CASSSQGIEQFF. The chain couples TRBV12-3 or TRBV12-4 to TRBJ2-1; TRBD1 might be the D (6 bases). V was cut by 6 bases and J by 9 bases, with 12 bases left in between. This CDR3 is 12 amino acids long.

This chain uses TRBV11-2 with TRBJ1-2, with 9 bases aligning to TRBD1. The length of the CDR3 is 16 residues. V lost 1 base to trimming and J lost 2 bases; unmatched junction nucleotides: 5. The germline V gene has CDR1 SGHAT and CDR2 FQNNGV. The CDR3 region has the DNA TGTGCCAGCAGCTTAGGCGCGGGGACAGGGAACTATGGCTACACCTTC. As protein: CASSLGAGTGNYGYTF.

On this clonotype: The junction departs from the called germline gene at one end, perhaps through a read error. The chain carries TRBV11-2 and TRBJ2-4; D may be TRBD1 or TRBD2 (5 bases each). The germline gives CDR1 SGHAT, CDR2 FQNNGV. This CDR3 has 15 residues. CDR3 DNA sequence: TGTGCCAGCAGTGGGTTGAACGGGGCCATAAACATTCAGTACTTC. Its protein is CASSGLNGAINIQYF.

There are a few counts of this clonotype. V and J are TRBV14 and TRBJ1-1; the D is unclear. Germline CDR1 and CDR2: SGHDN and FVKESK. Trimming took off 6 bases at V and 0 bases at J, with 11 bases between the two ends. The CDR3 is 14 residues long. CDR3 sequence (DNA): TGTGCCAGCAGTCCGACGATAATGAACACTGAAGCTTTCTTT. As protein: CASSPTIMNTEAFF.

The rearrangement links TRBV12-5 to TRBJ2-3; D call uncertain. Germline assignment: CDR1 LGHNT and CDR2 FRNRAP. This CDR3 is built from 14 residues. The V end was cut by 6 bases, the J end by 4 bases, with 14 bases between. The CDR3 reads CASGRPFPPDTQYF. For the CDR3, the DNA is TGTGCTAGTGGACGTCCGTTCCCCCCAGATACGCAGTATTTT. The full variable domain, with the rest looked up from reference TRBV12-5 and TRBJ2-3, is DARVTQTPRHKVTEMGQEVTMRCQPILGHNTVFWYRQTMMQGLELLAYFRNRAPLDDSGMPKDRFSAEMPDATLATLKIQPSEPRDSAVYFCASGRPFPPDTQYFGPGTRLTVL.

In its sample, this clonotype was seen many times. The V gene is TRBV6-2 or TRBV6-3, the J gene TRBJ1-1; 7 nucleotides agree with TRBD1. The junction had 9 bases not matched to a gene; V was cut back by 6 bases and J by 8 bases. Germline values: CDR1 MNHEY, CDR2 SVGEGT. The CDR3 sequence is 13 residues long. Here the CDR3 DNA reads TGTGCCAGCAGCCCACAGGGGCGTCGAGAAGCTTTCTTT. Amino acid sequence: CASSPQGRREAFF.

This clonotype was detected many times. This CDR3 reads CASSLKWGAITQYF. In nucleotides, the CDR3 is TGTGCCAGCAGCTTAAAATGGGGGGCAATAACGCAGTATTTT. The V and J genes are TRBV11-2 and TRBJ2-3; D possibly uses TRBD1 or TRBD2 (6 bases each). V shed 2 bases and J shed 9 bases, with 15 bases lying between them. CDR1 and CDR2 (germline): SGHAT, FQNNGV. This CDR3 has 14 amino acids.

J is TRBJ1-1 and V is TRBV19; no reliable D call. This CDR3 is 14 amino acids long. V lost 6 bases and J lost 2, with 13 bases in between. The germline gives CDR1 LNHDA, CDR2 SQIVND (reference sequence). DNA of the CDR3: TGTGCCAGTAGGGAGAGGGCGGGAAACACTGAAGCTTTCTTT. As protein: CASRERAGNTEAFF.

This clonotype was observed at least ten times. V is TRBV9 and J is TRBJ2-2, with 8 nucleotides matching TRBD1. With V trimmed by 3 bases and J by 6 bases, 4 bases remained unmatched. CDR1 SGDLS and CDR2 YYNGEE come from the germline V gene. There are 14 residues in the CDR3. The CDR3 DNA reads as TGTGCCAGCAGCGCGGTACAGGGGGCCGGGGAGCTGTTTTTT. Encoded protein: CASSAVQGAGELFF.

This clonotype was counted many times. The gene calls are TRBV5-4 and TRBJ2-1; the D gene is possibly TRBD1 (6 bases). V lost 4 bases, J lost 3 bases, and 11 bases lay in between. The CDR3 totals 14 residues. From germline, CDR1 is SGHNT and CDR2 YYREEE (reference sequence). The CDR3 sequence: CASSTGTFYNEQFF. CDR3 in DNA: TGTGCCAGCAGCACCGGGACATTCTACAATGAGCAGTTCTTC.

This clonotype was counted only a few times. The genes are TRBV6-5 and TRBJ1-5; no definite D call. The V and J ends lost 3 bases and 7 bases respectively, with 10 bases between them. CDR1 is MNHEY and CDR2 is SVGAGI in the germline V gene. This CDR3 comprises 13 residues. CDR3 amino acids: CASSYLPGQPQHF. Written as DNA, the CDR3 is TGTGCCAGCAGTTATTTACCGGGACAGCCCCAGCATTTT.

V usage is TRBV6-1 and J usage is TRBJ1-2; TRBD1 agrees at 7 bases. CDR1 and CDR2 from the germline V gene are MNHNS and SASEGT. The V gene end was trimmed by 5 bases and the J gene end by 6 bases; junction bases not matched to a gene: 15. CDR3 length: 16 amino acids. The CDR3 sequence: CASSKTGAGSRDGYTF. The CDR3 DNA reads TGTGCCAGCAGTAAAACAGGGGCCGGGAGTCGGGATGGCTACACCTTC.

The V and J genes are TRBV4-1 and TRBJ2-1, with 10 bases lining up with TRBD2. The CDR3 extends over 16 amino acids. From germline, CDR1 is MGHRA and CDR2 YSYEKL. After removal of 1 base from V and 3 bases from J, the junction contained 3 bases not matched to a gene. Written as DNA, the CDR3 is TGCGCCAGCAGCCAAGTTACTAGCGGGGTCTACAATGAGCAGTTCTTC. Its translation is CASSQVTSGVYNEQFF.

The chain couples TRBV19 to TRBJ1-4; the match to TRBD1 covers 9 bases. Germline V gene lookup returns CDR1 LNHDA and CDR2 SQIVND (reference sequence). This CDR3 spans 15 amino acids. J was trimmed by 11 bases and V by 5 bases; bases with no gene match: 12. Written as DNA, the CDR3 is TGTGCCAGTAGTTCAACCGGGACAGGGTCGTGGAAACTGTTTTTT. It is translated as CASSSTGTGSWKLFF.

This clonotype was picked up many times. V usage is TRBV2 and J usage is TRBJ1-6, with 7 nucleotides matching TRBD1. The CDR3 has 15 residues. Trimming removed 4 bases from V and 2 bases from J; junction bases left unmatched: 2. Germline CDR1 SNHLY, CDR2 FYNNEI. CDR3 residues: CASSGGGTYNSPLHF. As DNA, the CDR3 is TGTGCCAGCAGTGGAGGGGGCACCTATAATTCACCCCTCCACTTT.

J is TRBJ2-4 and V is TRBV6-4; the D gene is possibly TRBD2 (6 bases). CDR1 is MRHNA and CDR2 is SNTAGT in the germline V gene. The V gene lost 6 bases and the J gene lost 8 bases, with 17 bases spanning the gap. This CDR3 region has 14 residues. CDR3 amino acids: CASSPTEGHDIQYF. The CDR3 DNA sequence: TGTGCCAGCAGCCCGACGGAGGGTCACGACATTCAGTACTTC.

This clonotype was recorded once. DNA of the CDR3: TGCAGCGTTGGGGATACCTACGAGCAGTACTTC. Protein: CSVGDTYEQYF. The V gene is TRBV29-1, the J gene TRBJ2-7; D ambiguous. The germline V gene encodes CDR1 SQVTM and CDR2 ANQGSEA. Between the trimmed V and J ends, which lost 4 bases and 2 bases, there was a span of 6 bases. There are 11 residues in the CDR3.

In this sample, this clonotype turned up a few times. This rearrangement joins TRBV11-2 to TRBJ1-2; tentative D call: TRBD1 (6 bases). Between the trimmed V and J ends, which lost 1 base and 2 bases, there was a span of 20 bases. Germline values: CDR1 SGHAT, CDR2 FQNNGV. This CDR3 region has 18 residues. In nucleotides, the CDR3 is TGTGCCAGCAGCTTAGCCCTCGGATCAGGGGCGCCCAACTATGGCTACACCTTC. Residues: CASSLALGSGAPNYGYTF.

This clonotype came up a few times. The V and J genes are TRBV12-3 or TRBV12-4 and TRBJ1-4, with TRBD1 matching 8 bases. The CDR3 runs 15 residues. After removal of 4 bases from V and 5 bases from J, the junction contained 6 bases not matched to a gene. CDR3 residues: CASSSLQGGNEKLFF. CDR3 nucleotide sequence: TGTGCCAGCAGTTCCCTACAGGGGGGCAATGAAAAACTGTTTTTT.

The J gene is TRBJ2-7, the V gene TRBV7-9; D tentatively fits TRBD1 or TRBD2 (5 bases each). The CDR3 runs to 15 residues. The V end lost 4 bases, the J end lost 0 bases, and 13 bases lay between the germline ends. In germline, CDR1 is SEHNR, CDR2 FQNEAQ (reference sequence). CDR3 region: CASSSPRGYSYEQYF. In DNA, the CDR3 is TGTGCCAGCAGCTCGCCCCGGGGCTACTCCTACGAGCAGTACTTC. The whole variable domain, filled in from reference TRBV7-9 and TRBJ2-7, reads DTGVSQNPRHKITKRGQNVTFRCDPISEHNRLYWYRQTLGQGPEFLTYFQNEAQLEKSRLLSDRFSAERPKGSFSTLEIQRTEQGDSAMYLCASSSPRGYSYEQYFGPGTRLTVT.

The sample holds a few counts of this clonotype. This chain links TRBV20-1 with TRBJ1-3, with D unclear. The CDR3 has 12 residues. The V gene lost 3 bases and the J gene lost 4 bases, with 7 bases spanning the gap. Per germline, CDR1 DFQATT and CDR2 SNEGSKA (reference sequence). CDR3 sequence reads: CSASGSGNTIYF. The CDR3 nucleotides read TGCAGTGCTAGTGGCAGCGGAAACACCATATATTTT.

CDR3 in DNA: TGTGCCAGCAGAACTAGCGGGGGGTTTCAAGAGACCCAGTACTTC. Translation gives CASRTSGGFQETQYF. The J gene is TRBJ2-5, the V gene TRBV2; TRBD2 agrees at 12 bases. V lost 6 bases, J lost 2 bases, and 4 bases stayed unmatched. CDR1 and CDR2 (germline): SNHLY, FYNNEI. The CDR3 sequence is 15 residues long. The full variable domain, completed using reference TRBV2 and TRBJ2-5, is EPEVTQTPSHQVTQMGQEVILRCVPISNHLYFYWYRQILGQKVEFLVSFYNNEISEKSEIFDDQFSVERPDGSNFTLKIRSTKLEDSAMYFCASRTSGGFQETQYFGPGTRLLVL.

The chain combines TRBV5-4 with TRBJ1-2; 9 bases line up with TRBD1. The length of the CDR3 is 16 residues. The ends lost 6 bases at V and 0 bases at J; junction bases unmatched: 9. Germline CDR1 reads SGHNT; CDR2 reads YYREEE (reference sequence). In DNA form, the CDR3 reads TGTGCCAGCACCACAGGGGGCTCTGGAGCTAACTATGGCTACACCTTC. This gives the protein CASTTGGSGANYGYTF.